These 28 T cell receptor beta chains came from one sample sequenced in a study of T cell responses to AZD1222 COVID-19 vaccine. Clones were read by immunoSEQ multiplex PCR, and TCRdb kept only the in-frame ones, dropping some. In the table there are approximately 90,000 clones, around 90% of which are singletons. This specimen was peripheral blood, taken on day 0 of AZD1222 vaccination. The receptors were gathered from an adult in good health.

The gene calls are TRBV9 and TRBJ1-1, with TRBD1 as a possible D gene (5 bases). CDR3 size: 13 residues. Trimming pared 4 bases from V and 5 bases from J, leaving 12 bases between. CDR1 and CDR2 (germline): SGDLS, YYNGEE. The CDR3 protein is CASSPMGGTEAFF. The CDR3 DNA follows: TGTGCCAGCAGCCCGATGGGGGGGACTGAAGCTTTCTTT.

CDR3 region: CATSIILGAGETTGNTIYF. The CDR3 DNA follows: TGTGCCACCAGTATAATTCTGGGGGCAGGAGAAACTACTGGAAACACCATATATTTT. V usage is TRBV24-1 and J usage is TRBJ1-3; perhaps TRBD1 as D (6 bases). Trimming stripped 6 bases from V and 2 bases from J, with 25 bases between. Germline V gives CDR1 KGHDR, CDR2 SFDVKD. The CDR3 covers 19 residues.

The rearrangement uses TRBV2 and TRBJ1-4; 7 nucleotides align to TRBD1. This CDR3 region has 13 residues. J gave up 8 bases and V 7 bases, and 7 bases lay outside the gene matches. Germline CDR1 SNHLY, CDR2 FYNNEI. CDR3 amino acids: CASMEQGGEKLFF. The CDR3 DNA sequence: TGTGCCAGCATGGAGCAGGGGGGCGAAAAACTGTTTTTT.

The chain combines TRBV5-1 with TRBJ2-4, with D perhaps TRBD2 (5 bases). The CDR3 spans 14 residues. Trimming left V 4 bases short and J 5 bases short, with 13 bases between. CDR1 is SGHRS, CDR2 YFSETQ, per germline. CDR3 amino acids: CASSPRTGENIQYF. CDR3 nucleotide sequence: TGCGCCAGCAGCCCGCGGACTGGCGAAAACATTCAGTACTTC.

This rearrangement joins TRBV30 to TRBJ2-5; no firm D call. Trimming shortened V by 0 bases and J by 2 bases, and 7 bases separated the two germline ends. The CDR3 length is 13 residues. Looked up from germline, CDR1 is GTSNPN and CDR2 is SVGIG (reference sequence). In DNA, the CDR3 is TGTGCCTGGAGTGTAAGGGTACAAGAGACCCAGTACTTC. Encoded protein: CAWSVRVQETQYF.

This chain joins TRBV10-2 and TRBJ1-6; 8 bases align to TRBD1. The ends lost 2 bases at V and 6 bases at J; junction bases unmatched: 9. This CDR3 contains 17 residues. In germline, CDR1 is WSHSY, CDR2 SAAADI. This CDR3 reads CASSEGSGQGGNSPLHF. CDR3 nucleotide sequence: TGCGCCAGCAGTGAGGGTTCCGGACAGGGCGGTAATTCACCCCTCCACTTT.

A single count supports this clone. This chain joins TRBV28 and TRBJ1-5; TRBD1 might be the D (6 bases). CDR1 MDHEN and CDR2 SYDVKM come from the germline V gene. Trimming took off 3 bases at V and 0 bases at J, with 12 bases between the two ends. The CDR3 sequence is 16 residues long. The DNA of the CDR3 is TGTGCCAGCAGTTTTCCAGGGGATTATAGCAATCAGCCCCAGCATTTT. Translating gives CASSFPGDYSNQPQHF.

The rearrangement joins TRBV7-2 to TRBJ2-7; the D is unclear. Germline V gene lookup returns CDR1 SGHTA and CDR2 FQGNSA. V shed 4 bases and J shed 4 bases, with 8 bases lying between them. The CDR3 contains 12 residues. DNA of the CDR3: TGTGCCAGCAGCTCGACCCCTTACGAGCAGTACTTC. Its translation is CASSSTPYEQYF.

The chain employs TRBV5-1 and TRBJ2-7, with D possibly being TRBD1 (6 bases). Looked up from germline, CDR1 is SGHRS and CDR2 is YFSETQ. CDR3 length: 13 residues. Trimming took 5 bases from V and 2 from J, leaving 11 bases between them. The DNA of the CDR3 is TGCGCCAGCAGTAGGGACATTCCCTACGAGCAGTACTTC. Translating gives CASSRDIPYEQYF.

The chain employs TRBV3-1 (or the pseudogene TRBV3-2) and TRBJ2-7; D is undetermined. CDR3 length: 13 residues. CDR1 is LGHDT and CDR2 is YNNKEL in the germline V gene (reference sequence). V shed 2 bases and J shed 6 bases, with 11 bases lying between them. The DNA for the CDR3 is TGTGCCAGCAGCCAAAGTCTTATGACCGAGCAGTACTTC. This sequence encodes CASSQSLMTEQYF.

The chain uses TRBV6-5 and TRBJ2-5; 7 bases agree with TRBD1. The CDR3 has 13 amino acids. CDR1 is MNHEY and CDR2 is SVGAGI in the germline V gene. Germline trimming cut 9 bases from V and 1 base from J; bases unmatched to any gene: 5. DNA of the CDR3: TGTGCCAGTCGAGACAGGGCCCAAGAGACCCAGTACTTC. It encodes CASRDRAQETQYF.

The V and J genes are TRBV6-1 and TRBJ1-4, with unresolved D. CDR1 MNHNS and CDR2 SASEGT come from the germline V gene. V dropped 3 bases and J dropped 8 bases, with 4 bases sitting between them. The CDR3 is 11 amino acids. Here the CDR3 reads CASSEIEKLFF. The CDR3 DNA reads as TGTGCCAGCAGTGAGATAGAAAAACTGTTTTTT.

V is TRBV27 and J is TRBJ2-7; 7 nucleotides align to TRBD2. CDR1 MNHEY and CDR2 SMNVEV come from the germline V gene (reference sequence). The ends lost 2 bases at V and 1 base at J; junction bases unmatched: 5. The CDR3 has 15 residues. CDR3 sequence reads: CASSLGGGRSYEQYF. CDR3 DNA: TGTGCCAGCAGTTTAGGGGGAGGGCGGTCCTACGAGCAGTACTTC.

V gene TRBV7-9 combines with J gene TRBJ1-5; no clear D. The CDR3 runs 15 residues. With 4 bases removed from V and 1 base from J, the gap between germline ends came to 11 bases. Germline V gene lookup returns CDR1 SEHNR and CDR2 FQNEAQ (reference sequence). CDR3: CASSYSVGSNQPQHF. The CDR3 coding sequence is TGTGCCAGCAGCTACTCGGTGGGGAGCAATCAGCCCCAGCATTTT.

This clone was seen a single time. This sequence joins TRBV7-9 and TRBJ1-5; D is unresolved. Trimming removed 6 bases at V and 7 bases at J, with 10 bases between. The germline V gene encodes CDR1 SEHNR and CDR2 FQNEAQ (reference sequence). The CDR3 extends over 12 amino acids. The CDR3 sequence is CASRLDRQPQHF. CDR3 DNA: TGTGCCAGCAGACTGGACCGGCAGCCCCAGCATTTT.

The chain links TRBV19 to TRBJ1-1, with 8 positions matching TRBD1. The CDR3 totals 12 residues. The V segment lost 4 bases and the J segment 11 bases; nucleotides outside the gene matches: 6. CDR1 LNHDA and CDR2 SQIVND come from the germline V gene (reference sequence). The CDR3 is CASSTRDRRAFF. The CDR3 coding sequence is TGTGCCAGTAGTACCAGGGACAGGAGGGCTTTCTTT.

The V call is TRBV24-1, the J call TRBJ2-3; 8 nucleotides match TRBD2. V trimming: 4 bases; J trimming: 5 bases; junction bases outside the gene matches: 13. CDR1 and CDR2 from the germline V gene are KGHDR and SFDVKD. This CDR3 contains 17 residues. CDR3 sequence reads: CATSDSSGRQGRDTQYF. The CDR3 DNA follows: TGTGCCACCAGTGACTCTAGCGGGCGCCAAGGGAGAGATACGCAGTATTTT.

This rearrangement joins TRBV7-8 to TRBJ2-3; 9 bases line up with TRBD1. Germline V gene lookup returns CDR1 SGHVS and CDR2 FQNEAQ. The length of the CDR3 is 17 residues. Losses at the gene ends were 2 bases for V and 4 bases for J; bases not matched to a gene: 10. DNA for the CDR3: TGTGCCAGCAGCTTATTGCGGGACAGGGCGTGGGCAGATACGCAGTATTTT. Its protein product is CASSLLRDRAWADTQYF.

CDR3 sequence (DNA): TGTGCCAGCAGTTTATTCAGCGGGACGAGAATGAGGCAGTACTTC. Its translation: CASSLFSGTRMRQYF. The V call is TRBV28, the J call TRBJ2-7, with 7 bases matching TRBD2. The V and J ends lost 1 base and 9 bases, in that order; junction bases with no gene match: 12. CDR1 and CDR2 from the germline V gene are MDHEN and SYDVKM. The CDR3 spans 15 residues.

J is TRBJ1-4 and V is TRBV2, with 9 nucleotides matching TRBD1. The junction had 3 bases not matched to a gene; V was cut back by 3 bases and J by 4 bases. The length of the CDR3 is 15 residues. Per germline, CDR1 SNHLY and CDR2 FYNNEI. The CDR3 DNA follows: TGTGCCAGCAGTGAGGGACAGGGCTATAATGAAAAACTGTTTTTT. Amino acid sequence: CASSEGQGYNEKLFF.

The CDR3 is CASSLVGAEAFF. The CDR3 DNA follows: TGTGCCAGCAGCTTAGTGGGGGCGGAAGCTTTCTTT. The chain is built from TRBV7-9 and TRBJ1-1, with a tentative D call TRBD1 (6 bases). Germline CDR1 and CDR2: SEHNR and FQNEAQ (reference sequence). CDR3 length: 12 residues. Deletions cut 1 base from V and 8 bases from J, with 8 bases between. The whole variable domain, filled in from reference TRBV7-9 and TRBJ1-1, reads DTGVSQNPRHKITKRGQNVTFRCDPISEHNRLYWYRQTLGQGPEFLTYFQNEAQLEKSRLLSDRFSAERPKGSFSTLEIQRTEQGDSAMYLCASSLVGAEAFFGQGTRLTVV.

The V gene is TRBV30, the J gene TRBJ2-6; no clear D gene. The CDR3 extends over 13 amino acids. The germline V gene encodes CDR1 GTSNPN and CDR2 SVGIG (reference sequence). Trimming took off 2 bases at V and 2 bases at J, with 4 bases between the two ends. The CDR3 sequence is CAWSWAGANVLTF. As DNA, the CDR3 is TGTGCCTGGAGTTGGGCTGGGGCCAACGTCCTGACTTTC.

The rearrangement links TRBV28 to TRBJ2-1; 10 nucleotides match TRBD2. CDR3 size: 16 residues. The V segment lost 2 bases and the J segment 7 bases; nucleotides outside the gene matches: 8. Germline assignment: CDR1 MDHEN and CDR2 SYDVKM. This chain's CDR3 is CASSLVPSGSLNEQFF. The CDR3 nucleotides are TGTGCCAGCAGTTTAGTCCCTAGCGGGAGTTTAAATGAGCAGTTCTTC.

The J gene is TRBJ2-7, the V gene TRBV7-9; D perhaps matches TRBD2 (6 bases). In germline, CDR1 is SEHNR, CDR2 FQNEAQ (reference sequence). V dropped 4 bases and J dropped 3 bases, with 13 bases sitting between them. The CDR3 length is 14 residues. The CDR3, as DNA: TGTGCCAGCAGCTACACCGGGACTGACTACGAGCAGTACTTC. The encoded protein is CASSYTGTDYEQYF.

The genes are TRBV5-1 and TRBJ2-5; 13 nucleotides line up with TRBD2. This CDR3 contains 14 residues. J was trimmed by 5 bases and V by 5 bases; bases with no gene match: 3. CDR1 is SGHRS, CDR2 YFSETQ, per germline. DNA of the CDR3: TGCGCCAGCAGTGGACTAGCGGGAGCGGAGACCCAGTACTTC. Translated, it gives CASSGLAGAETQYF. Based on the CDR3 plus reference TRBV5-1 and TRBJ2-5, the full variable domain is KAGVTQTPRYLIKTRGQQVTLSCSPISGHRSVSWYQQTPGQGLQFLFEYFSETQRNKGNFPGRFSGRQFSNSRSEMNVSTLELGDSALYLCASSGLAGAETQYFGPGTRLLVL.

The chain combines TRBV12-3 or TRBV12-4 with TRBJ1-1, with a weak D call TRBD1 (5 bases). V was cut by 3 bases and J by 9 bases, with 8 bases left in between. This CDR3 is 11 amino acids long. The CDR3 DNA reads TGTGCCAGCAGTTTTGAGGGGCAAGCTTTCTTT. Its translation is CASSFEGQAFF.

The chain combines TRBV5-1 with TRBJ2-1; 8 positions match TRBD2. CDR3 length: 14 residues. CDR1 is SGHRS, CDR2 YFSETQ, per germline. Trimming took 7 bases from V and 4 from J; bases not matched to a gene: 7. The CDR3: CASARAGEYNEQFF. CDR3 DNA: TGCGCCAGCGCTCGAGCGGGAGAGTACAATGAGCAGTTCTTC.

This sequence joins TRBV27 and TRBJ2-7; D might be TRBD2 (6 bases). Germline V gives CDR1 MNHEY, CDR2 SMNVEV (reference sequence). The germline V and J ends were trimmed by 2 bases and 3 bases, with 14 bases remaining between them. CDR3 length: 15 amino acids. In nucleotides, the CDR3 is TGTGCCAGCAGTTTAGGGGCAGCGGGTTTCTACGAGCAGTACTTC. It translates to CASSLGAAGFYEQYF.